The 19 T cell receptor beta chains given below trace back to one sample, sequenced in a study of T cells in Graves' hyperthyroidism and ophthalmopathy. TCR beta CDR3 region amplification was performed from RNA transcripts. A first-round RT-PCR of the TCR CDR3 used the HTBI primer set. TCRdb ran MiXCR on the multiplex PCR reads and lists one entry per CDR3 protein. Among about 380,000 distinct CDR3 sequences listed, about 15% were seen once. The sequenced material came from blood. These receptors all stem from an older woman with Graves' hyperthyroidism.

The chain is built from TRBV7-9 and TRBJ2-3; TRBD1 agrees at 10 bases. The CDR3 sequence is 16 residues long. With V trimmed by 4 bases and J by 5 bases, 9 bases remained unmatched. Germline lookup yields CDR1 SEHNR and CDR2 FQNEAQ (reference sequence). CDR3: CASSSPRQGAKDTQYF. The CDR3 nucleotides read TGTGCCAGCAGCTCGCCCCGACAGGGGGCTAAAGATACGCAGTATTTT.

Comment on this clonotype: Possible read error: a much larger clone is one base away. J is TRBJ2-2 and V is TRBV9, with a possible D match to TRBD2 (6 bases). Per the germline V gene, CDR1 is SGDLS and CDR2 is YYNGEE. The CDR3 has 17 amino acids. The CDR3 loop reads CASSYFGGNASTGELFF. CDR3 sequence (DNA): TGCGCCAGCAGCTACTTTGGGGGGAACGCGAGCACCGGGGAGCTGTTTTTT.

This clonotype was seen at least ten times. This rearrangement joins TRBV6-1 to TRBJ2-5, with TRBD1 matching 7 bases. Trimming removed 4 bases from V and 0 bases from J; junction bases left unmatched: 2. CDR3 size: 14 residues. From germline, CDR1 is MNHNS and CDR2 SASEGT. Written as DNA, the CDR3 is TGTGCCAGCAGTGTTACAGGGGACCAAGAGACCCAGTACTTC. This gives the protein CASSVTGDQETQYF.

This clonotype occurred many times. The chain carries TRBV6-6 and TRBJ2-5; TRBD2 matches at 8 bases. V dropped 2 bases and J dropped 0; count of bases not matched to a gene: 8. This CDR3 has 17 amino acids. The germline gives CDR1 MNHNY, CDR2 SVGAGI (reference sequence). CDR3 region: CASSYPTSGPYQETQYF. As DNA, the CDR3 is TGTGCCAGCAGTTACCCCACTAGCGGACCTTACCAAGAGACCCAGTACTTC.

This clonotype was recorded at least ten times. This chain connects TRBV12-3 or TRBV12-4 to TRBJ2-7; 8 bases fit TRBD1. The CDR3 loop spans 14 amino acids. V lost 3 bases to trimming and J lost 2 bases; unmatched junction nucleotides: 3. The CDR3 DNA is TGTGCCAGCAGTTTCACCAGGGGGCCCTACGAGCAGTACTTC. Protein product: CASSFTRGPYEQYF.

The J gene is TRBJ2-7, the V gene TRBV6-1; TRBD2 is a possible D gene (5 bases). This CDR3 is 18 amino acids long. Trimming shortened V by 6 bases and J by 0 bases, and 24 bases separated the two germline ends. Germline CDR1 reads MNHNS; CDR2 reads SASEGT. The CDR3 reads CASSPQRGVPAFSYEQYF. The CDR3 nucleotides are TGTGCCAGCAGCCCCCAACGGGGAGTTCCCGCATTCTCCTACGAGCAGTACTTC.

Ten or more counts support this clonotype. The chain joins TRBV2 to TRBJ2-5; 9 positions agree with TRBD2. V lost 2 bases to trimming and J lost 2 bases; unmatched junction nucleotides: 0. CDR1 is SNHLY, CDR2 FYNNEI, per germline. The CDR3 contains 14 residues. CDR3 sequence reads: CASSELAGQETQYF. The CDR3 nucleotides read TGTGCCAGCAGTGAACTAGCGGGACAAGAGACCCAGTACTTC.

This clonotype was counted at least ten times. V usage is TRBV6-1 and J usage is TRBJ2-5; perhaps TRBD2 as D (7 bases). The CDR3 is made up of 13 amino acids. CDR1 is MNHNS, CDR2 SASEGT, per germline. V was shortened by 6 bases and J by 5 bases, with 13 bases between the two germline ends. As DNA, the CDR3 is TGTGCCAGCAGACGCGGGGGCGCCGAGACCCAGTACTTC. It specifies CASRRGGAETQYF.

The sample holds many counts of this clonotype. J is TRBJ2-7 and V is TRBV7-6; 7 bases line up with TRBD2. Germline V gives CDR1 SGHVS, CDR2 FNYEAQ. The junction had 13 bases not matched to a gene; V was cut back by 5 bases and J by 9 bases. This CDR3 is built from 14 residues. In DNA, the CDR3 is TGTGCCAGCAGCGCCCGGGAGGCCAGAGGAAGGCAGTACTTC. It encodes CASSAREARGRQYF.

This clonotype came up a few times. The CDR3 protein is CATTGPNTDTQYF. CDR3 nucleotides: TGTGCCACCACGGGACCTAACACAGATACGCAGTATTTT. This sequence joins TRBV24-1 and TRBJ2-3, with D perhaps given as TRBD1 or TRBD2 (5 bases each). CDR3 length equals 13 residues. CDR1 is KGHDR and CDR2 is SFDVKD in the germline V gene. V was trimmed by 8 bases and J by 2 bases, leaving 10 bases between them.

This clonotype was observed a few times. The genes are TRBV28 and TRBJ2-1; unclear D gene. The germline V gene encodes CDR1 MDHEN and CDR2 SYDVKM. Trimming took 6 bases from V and 0 from J, leaving 12 bases between them. The CDR3 runs 15 residues. The CDR3 DNA reads TGTGCCAGCAGCCCTGCTTCTACCTCCTACAATGAGCAGTTCTTC. This sequence encodes CASSPASTSYNEQFF.

The chain is built from TRBV29-1 and TRBJ2-7; D is unclear. This CDR3 is 11 amino acids long. The germline V gene has CDR1 SQVTM and CDR2 ANQGSEA. V gave up 7 bases and J gave up 7 bases, with 14 bases separating them. This chain's CDR3 is CSAVETGEQYF. As DNA, the CDR3 is TGCAGCGCTGTGGAGACGGGTGAGCAGTACTTC.

This clonotype occurred many times. The chain uses TRBV13 and TRBJ2-3; 10 bases fit TRBD1. J gave up 2 bases and V 5 bases, and 7 bases lay outside the gene matches. The CDR3 runs to 16 residues. Per germline, CDR1 PRHDT and CDR2 FYEKMQ (reference sequence). For the CDR3, the DNA is TGTGCCAGCAGCGGCGACAGGGGGCTCCACACAGATACGCAGTATTTT. It codes for CASSGDRGLHTDTQYF.

This clonotype was detected many times. This chain links TRBV20-1 with TRBJ2-3; 13 bases map to TRBD2. There are 20 residues in the CDR3. CDR1 and CDR2 from the germline V gene are DFQATT and SNEGSKA (reference sequence). V was pared by 1 base and J by 1 base, with 14 bases of the junction left unmatched. The CDR3 DNA sequence: TGCAGTGCTAGAGTGGCCGGACTAGCGGGAGTCACCTGGGGCACAGATACGCAGTATTTT. It translates to CSARVAGLAGVTWGTDTQYF.

The V gene is TRBV29-1, the J gene TRBJ2-5; D may be TRBD2 (6 bases). The V end lost 4 bases, the J end lost 3 bases, and 15 bases lay between the germline ends. Germline V gene data show CDR1 as SQVTM and CDR2 as ANQGSEA. The CDR3 extends over 14 amino acids. DNA for the CDR3: TGCAGCGTTGTGTCGGCGGGATTTAAAGAGACCCAGTACTTC. This translates into CSVVSAGFKETQYF.

The chain uses TRBV5-5 and TRBJ1-2; 10 positions agree with TRBD1. CDR1 and CDR2 (germline): SGHKS, YYEKEE (reference sequence). The CDR3 sequence is 17 residues long. V shed 3 bases and J 4 bases; nucleotides not matched to a gene: 12. The CDR3 region has the DNA TGTGCCAGCAGCTCCTCACCTCCGGGACAGGGGCTCTATGGCTACACCTTC. It yields the protein CASSSSPPGQGLYGYTF.

This clonotype was seen a few times. This chain links TRBV19 with TRBJ1-1; D gene ambiguous. Germline V gives CDR1 LNHDA, CDR2 SQIVND (reference sequence). The CDR3 has 16 amino acids. The V end lost 5 bases, the J end lost 4 bases, and 20 bases lay between the germline ends. Written as DNA, the CDR3 is TGTGCCAGTAGTCCCACCCGGGTGGGCCGGGTCACTGAAGCTTTCTTT. Translated, it gives CASSPTRVGRVTEAFF.

This clonotype has ten or more counts. The chain carries TRBV7-9 and TRBJ2-5; a weak D match, TRBD2 (7 bases). CDR1 and CDR2 from the germline V gene are SEHNR and FQNEAQ (reference sequence). V was cut by 8 bases and J by 2 bases, with 9 bases left in between. The CDR3 extends over 12 amino acids. The CDR3 here is CASGRGQETQYF. The DNA for the CDR3 is TGTGCCAGCGGGAGGGGGCAAGAGACCCAGTACTTC.

This clonotype was counted between two and nine times. The chain joins TRBV28 to TRBJ2-4, with D possibly being TRBD1 (7 bases). Trimming removed 4 bases from V and 0 bases from J, with 16 bases in between. The CDR3 extends over 17 amino acids. Germline-derived CDR1 and CDR2 are MDHEN and SYDVKM. CDR3 sequence reads: CASSSAGRGEAKNIQYF. CDR3 sequence (DNA): TGTGCCAGCAGTTCCGCCGGCAGGGGGGAAGCCAAAAACATTCAGTACTTC.